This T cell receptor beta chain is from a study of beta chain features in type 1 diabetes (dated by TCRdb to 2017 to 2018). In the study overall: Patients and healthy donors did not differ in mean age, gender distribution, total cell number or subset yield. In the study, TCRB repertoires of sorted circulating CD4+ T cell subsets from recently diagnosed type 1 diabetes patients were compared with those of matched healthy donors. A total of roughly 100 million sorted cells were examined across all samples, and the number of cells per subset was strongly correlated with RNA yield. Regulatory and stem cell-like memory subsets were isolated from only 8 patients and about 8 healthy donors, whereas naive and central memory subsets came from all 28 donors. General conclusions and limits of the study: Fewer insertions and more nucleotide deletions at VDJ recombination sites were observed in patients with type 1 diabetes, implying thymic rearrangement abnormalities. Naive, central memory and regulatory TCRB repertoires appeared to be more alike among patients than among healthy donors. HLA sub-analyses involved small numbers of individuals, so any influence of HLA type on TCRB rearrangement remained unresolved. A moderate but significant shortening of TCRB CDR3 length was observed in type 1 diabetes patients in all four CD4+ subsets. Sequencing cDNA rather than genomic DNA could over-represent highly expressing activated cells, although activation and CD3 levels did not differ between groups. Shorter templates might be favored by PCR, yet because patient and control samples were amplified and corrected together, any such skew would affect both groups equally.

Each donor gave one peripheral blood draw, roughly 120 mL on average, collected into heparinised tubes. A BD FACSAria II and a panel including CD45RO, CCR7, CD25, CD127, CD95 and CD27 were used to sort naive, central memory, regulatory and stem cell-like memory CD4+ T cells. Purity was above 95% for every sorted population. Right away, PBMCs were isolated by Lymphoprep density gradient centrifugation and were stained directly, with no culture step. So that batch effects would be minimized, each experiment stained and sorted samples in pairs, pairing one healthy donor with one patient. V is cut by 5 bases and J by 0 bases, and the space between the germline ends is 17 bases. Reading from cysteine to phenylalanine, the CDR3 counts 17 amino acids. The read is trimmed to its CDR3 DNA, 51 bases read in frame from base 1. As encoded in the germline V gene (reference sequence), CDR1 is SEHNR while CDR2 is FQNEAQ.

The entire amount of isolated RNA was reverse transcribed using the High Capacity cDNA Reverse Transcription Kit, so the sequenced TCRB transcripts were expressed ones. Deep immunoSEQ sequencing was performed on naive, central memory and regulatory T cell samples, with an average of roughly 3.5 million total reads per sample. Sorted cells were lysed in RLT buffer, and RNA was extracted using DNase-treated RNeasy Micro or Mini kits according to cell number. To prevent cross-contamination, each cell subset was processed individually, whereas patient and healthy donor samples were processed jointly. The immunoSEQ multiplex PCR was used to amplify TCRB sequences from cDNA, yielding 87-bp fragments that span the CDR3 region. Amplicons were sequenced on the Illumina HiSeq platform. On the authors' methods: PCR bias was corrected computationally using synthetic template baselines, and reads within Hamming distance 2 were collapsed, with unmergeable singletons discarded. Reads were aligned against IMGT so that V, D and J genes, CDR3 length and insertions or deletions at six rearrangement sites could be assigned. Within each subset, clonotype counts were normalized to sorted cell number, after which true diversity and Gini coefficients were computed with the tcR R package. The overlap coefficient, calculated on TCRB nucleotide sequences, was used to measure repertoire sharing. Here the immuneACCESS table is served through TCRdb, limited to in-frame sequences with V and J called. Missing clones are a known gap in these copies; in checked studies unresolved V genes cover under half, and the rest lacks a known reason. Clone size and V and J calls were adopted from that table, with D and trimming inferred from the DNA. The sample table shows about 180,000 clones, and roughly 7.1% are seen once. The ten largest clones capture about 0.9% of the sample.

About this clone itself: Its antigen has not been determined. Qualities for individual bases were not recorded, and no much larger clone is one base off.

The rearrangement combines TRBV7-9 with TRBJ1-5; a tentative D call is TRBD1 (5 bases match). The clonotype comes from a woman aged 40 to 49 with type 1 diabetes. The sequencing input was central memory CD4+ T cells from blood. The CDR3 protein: CASSEGRGLYSNQPQHF. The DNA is TGTGCCAGCAGCGAAGGACGGGGACTGTATAGCAATCAGCCCCAGCATTTT.